These T cell receptor beta chains were read from a single sample in a study of T-cell reconstitution after alpha-beta-depleted transplantation in children. In TCRdb, the PCR reads were re-called with MiXCR into one record per CDR3 protein. Of around 270,000 distinct CDR3 sequences listed, less than 9.5% are singletons. The source material was peripheral blood, sampled 360 days after TCRalphabeta/CD19-depleted stem cell transplant. The receptors shown here come from a female patient between 2 and 10 years old who had a stem cell transplant for Fanconi anemia, so the T cells may come from the graft donor. Both conserved end residues are part of each CDR3. Fields, in order: CDR3 protein, CDR3 DNA, D gene, V gene, J gene, clone size. A D gene is named only where the DNA matches it firmly. Only part of the rows carry a size: once, few, many, or a class if the clone is expanded.

CASSLTFRRVRRFSGANVLTF	TGTGCCAGCAGCTTAACGTTTCGACGGGTCAGGCGGTTTTCTGGGGCCAACGTCCTGACTTTC	-	TRBV7-3	TRBJ2-6	few
CASSPPSGDTQYF	TGTGCCAGCTCACCACCGTCGGGAGATACGCAGTATTTT	-	TRBV18	TRBJ2-3	-
CASSLKEKLFF	TGTGCCAGCAGCTTAAAGGAAAAACTGTTTTTT	-	TRBV7-3	TRBJ1-4	few
CASSKPDVNSGNTIYF	TGCGCCAGCAGCAAACCAGACGTTAACTCTGGAAACACCATATATTTT	-	TRBV5-1	TRBJ1-3	-
CSARDYGYTF	TGCAGTGCTAGGGACTATGGCTACACCTTC	-	TRBV20-1	TRBJ1-2	many
CASSGQRRTNTGELFF	TGTGCCAGCTCAGGTCAAAGGAGAACGAACACCGGGGAGCTGTTTTTT	-	TRBV18	TRBJ2-2	many
CASSELAGVKVNTEAFF	TGTGCCAGCAGTGAACTAGCAGGGGTTAAAGTGAACACTGAAGCTTTCTTT	-	TRBV2	TRBJ1-1	many
CASSLPSTRPAPLNYNEQFF	TGTGCCAGCAGCTTACCCTCGACTAGGCCCGCTCCGCTCAACTACAATGAGCAGTTCTTC	-	TRBV11-2	TRBJ2-1	few
CASSGTHRDRGPYEQYF	TGTGCCAGCTCAGGGACGCATCGGGACAGGGGGCCCTACGAGCAGTACTTC	TRBD1	TRBV18	TRBJ2-7	many
CAILTGRGNSPLHF	TGTGCCATCTTGACAGGGAGAGGTAATTCACCCCTCCACTTT	TRBD1	TRBV24-1	TRBJ1-6	few
CASSPAEYQETQYF	TGCGCCAGCAGCCCGGCGGAGTACCAAGAGACCCAGTACTTC	-	TRBV5-1	TRBJ2-5	many
CASRASGGANEQFF	TGTGCCAGCAGAGCTAGCGGGGGGGCCAATGAGCAGTTCTTC	TRBD2	TRBV9	TRBJ2-1	many
CASRGTGRTEAFF	TGTGCCAGCAGGGGGACAGGGAGGACTGAAGCTTTCTTT	TRBD1	TRBV6-2/TRBV6-3	TRBJ1-1	many
CSTTTGAYGYTF	TGCAGCACCACGACAGGGGCCTATGGCTACACCTTC	TRBD1	TRBV29-1	TRBJ1-2	many
CASSWGGNTIYF	TGTGCCAGCAGCTGGGGGGGAAACACCATATATTTT	-	TRBV11-2	TRBJ1-3	-
CASSSGQGALGYTF	TGTGCCAGCAGCTCCGGACAGGGGGCTCTTGGCTACACCTTC	TRBD1	TRBV7-9	TRBJ1-2	-
CASSPPSGAPQETQYF	TGCGCCAGCAGCCCGCCTAGCGGGGCGCCTCAAGAGACCCAGTACTTC	TRBD2	TRBV5-1	TRBJ2-5	-
CASSWDGLNTEAFF	TGCGCCAGCAGCTGGGACGGACTGAACACTGAAGCTTTCTTT	-	TRBV10-2	TRBJ1-1	-
CASSLRENTQYF	TGTGCCAGCAGTTTAAGGGAGAATACGCAGTATTTT	-	TRBV12-3/TRBV12-4	TRBJ2-3	many
CASSDAGTGGRPQETQYF	TGCGCCAGCAGCGATGCCGGGACAGGGGGCCGGCCGCAAGAGACCCAGTACTTC	TRBD1	TRBV5-1	TRBJ2-5	few
CASSEASGTGENEQFF	TGTGCCAGCAGCGAAGCTTCCGGGACAGGGGAGAATGAGCAGTTCTTC	TRBD1	TRBV3-1	TRBJ2-1	many
CASGLVLGGSYEQYF	TGTGCTAGTGGTTTGGTACTGGGTGGGTCCTACGAGCAGTACTTC	-	TRBV12-5	TRBJ2-7	-
CASSPRLSGNTIYF	TGTGCCAGCAGCCCTCGTCTCTCTGGAAACACCATATATTTT	-	TRBV9	TRBJ1-3	many
CASSLIGGRTDTQYF	TGTGCCAGCAGCTTAATAGGCGGGCGCACAGATACGCAGTATTTT	-	TRBV7-9	TRBJ2-3	many
CASSFREGWYEQYF	TGTGCCAGCAGTTTCCGGGAGGGGTGGTACGAGCAGTACTTC	TRBD2	TRBV28	TRBJ2-7	many
CSARGGGSSTDTQYF	TGCAGTGCTAGAGGCGGCGGATCTAGCACAGATACGCAGTATTTT	-	TRBV20-1	TRBJ2-3	many